This entry lists 29 T cell receptor beta chains sequenced from one sample in a study of CD8+ T cells in alopecia areata. It was cDNA, reverse transcribed from extracted RNA, that served as the sequencing template. Clones were read by immunoSEQ multiplex PCR, and TCRdb kept only the in-frame ones, dropping some. The sample holds about 190,000 clones, 55% to 70% seen once. Treatment meaning: oral pan-JAK inhibitor, 5-10 mg twice daily. The source material was CD4+ T cells sorted from blood, sampled at week 4, from a patient treated with tofacitinib. All receptors come from a human donor with alopecia areata.

This clone came up a few times. The chain recombines TRBV28 with TRBJ1-1; no firm D call. CDR3 length equals 12 residues. In germline, CDR1 is MDHEN, CDR2 SYDVKM. The V gene lost 8 bases and the J gene lost 0 bases, with 7 bases spanning the gap. This chain's CDR3 is CASQELNTEAFF. For the CDR3, the DNA is TGTGCCAGCCAGGAGTTGAACACTGAAGCTTTCTTT.

The table lists this clone with a count of one. The V and J genes are TRBV5-1 and TRBJ2-1; the D is unclear. Deletions cut 2 bases from V and 2 bases from J, with 8 bases between. The V gene's germline CDR1 is SGHRS and CDR2 YFSETQ. There are 14 residues in the CDR3. CDR3: CASSFPEAYNEQFF. In DNA, the CDR3 is TGCGCCAGCAGCTTCCCAGAGGCCTACAATGAGCAGTTCTTC.

This chain uses TRBV7-9 with TRBJ2-1; 8 bases are shared with TRBD1. The V segment lost 4 bases and the J segment 9 bases; nucleotides outside the gene matches: 8. Germline V gene lookup returns CDR1 SEHNR and CDR2 FQNEAQ (reference sequence). The CDR3 runs 14 residues. CDR3 sequence: CASSYQGQDIEQFF. DNA for the CDR3: TGTGCCAGCAGCTACCAGGGACAGGATATTGAGCAGTTCTTC.

This chain connects TRBV5-1 to TRBJ1-2, with a possible D match to TRBD1 (6 bases). CDR1 is SGHRS, CDR2 YFSETQ, per germline. The CDR3 loop spans 14 amino acids. V shed 5 bases and J shed 6 bases, with 17 bases lying between them. This CDR3 reads CASRDGYRDDGYTF. The CDR3 bases are TGCGCCAGCAGAGATGGATACAGGGATGATGGCTACACCTTC.

This clone has a handful of counts. The V call is TRBV14, the J call TRBJ2-1, with a possible D match to TRBD2 (6 bases). The CDR3 runs to 15 residues. Germline CDR1 reads SGHDN; CDR2 reads FVKESK. Trimming shortened V by 1 base and J by 1 base, and 8 bases separated the two germline ends. In DNA form, the CDR3 reads TGTGCCAGCAGCCAAGTCGGGGGATCCTACAATGAGCAGTTCTTC. Protein sequence: CASSQVGGSYNEQFF.

V gene TRBV30 combines with J gene TRBJ2-3; D is perhaps TRBD1 or TRBD2 (6 bases each). The ends were cut back, 7 bases at V and 1 base at J, with 15 bases in the middle. The CDR3 sequence is 14 residues long. Germline loops: CDR1 GTSNPN, CDR2 SVGIG (reference sequence). CDR3 DNA: TGTGCCTACTTTGAGGGGGGTCGCACAGATACGCAGTATTTT. Protein: CAYFEGGRTDTQYF.

The V gene is TRBV30, the J gene TRBJ2-4; 10 nucleotides line up with TRBD1. The CDR3 has 18 amino acids. CDR1 is GTSNPN, CDR2 SVGIG, per germline (reference sequence). The trim removed 0 bases at V and 0 bases at J, leaving 8 bases unmatched. The CDR3 DNA sequence: TGTGCCTGGAGTGTAAGGACAGGGGGTGAGAGAGCCAAAAACATTCAGTACTTC. It yields the protein CAWSVRTGGERAKNIQYF.

This sequence joins TRBV4-1 and TRBJ2-5; TRBD2 agrees at 9 bases. V dropped 1 base and J dropped 5; count of bases not matched to a gene: 2. Per the germline V gene, CDR1 is MGHRA and CDR2 is YSYEKL. CDR3 length: 14 residues. In nucleotides, the CDR3 is TGCGCCAGCAGCCAAGTAGCGGGGGTCGAGACCCAGTACTTC. Translation gives CASSQVAGVETQYF.

V usage is TRBV29-1 and J usage is TRBJ1-2; 12 bases align to TRBD1. The CDR3 consists of 14 residues. V shed 6 bases, J shed 4 bases, and the junction held 6 bases outside the gene matches. Germline CDR1 reads SQVTM; CDR2 reads ANQGSEA. CDR3 protein: CSVGTGGITYGYTF. CDR3 DNA sequence: TGCAGCGTGGGGACAGGGGGCATAACCTATGGCTACACCTTC.

The CDR3: CASSGVPWADNSPLHF. Here the CDR3 DNA reads TGTGCCAGCAGTGGGGTTCCGTGGGCAGATAATTCACCCCTCCACTTT. The chain combines TRBV25-1 with TRBJ1-6; D unresolved. The CDR3 totals 16 residues. Per the germline V gene, CDR1 is MGHDK and CDR2 is SYGVNS. V was shortened by 4 bases and J by 5 bases, with 15 bases between the two germline ends. The complete variable domain, with remaining parts taken from reference TRBV25-1 and TRBJ1-6, reads EADIYQTPRYLVIGTGKKITLECSQTMGHDKMYWYQQDPGMELHLIHYSYGVNSTEKGDLSSESTVSRIRTEHFPLTLESARPSHTSQYLCASSGVPWADNSPLHFGNGTRLTVT.

In its sample, this clone was seen a few times. The genes are TRBV4-2 and TRBJ1-4, with unresolved D. The CDR3 has 15 residues. Germline V gene data show CDR1 as LGHNA and CDR2 as YNFKEQ. V lost 9 bases and J 0 bases, leaving 14 bases between the germline ends. The CDR3 reads CASSTKDATNEKLFF. CDR3 DNA: TGTGCCAGTTCTACAAAGGACGCAACTAATGAAAAACTGTTTTTT.

The V and J genes are TRBV5-1 and TRBJ1-2; a weak D match, TRBD1 (5 bases). The CDR3 is made up of 15 amino acids. Trimming left V 0 bases short and J 4 bases short, with 13 bases between. From germline, CDR1 is SGHRS and CDR2 YFSETQ. CDR3 DNA sequence: TGCGCCAGCAGCTTGGTCGCGGGGCTAACCTATGGCTACACCTTC. As protein: CASSLVAGLTYGYTF.

The rearrangement links TRBV4-3 to TRBJ2-3; TRBD2 aligns across 8 bases. Germline V CDR1 and CDR2: LGHNA, YSLEER. J was trimmed by 2 bases and V by 0 bases; bases with no gene match: 7. CDR3 length: 17 residues. The CDR3 loop reads CASSQDGERGFTDTQYF. The DNA for the CDR3 is TGCGCCAGCAGCCAAGATGGGGAGCGGGGGTTCACAGATACGCAGTATTTT.

This clone was observed a handful of times. The V call is TRBV7-9, the J call TRBJ2-1, with D unresolved. The CDR3 covers 14 residues. Germline assignment: CDR1 SEHNR and CDR2 FQNEAQ (reference sequence). With 2 bases removed from V and 10 bases from J, the gap between germline ends came to 15 bases. The DNA for the CDR3 is TGTGCCAGCAGCTTATCCTCGACGGTAACGGAGCAGTTCTTC. Translation: CASSLSSTVTEQFF.

The DNA for the CDR3 is TGTGCCAGCAGTGGGCCCAAGTCGGGCGCCCAGTACTTC. Translation: CASSGPKSGAQYF. This chain links TRBV25-1 with TRBJ2-5; D not resolved. The CDR3 extends over 13 amino acids. The V end was cut by 4 bases, the J end by 9 bases, with 15 bases between. CDR1 and CDR2 from the germline V gene are MGHDK and SYGVNS.

The chain is built from TRBV11-3 and TRBJ2-2, with D possibly TRBD1 on 6 matching bases. The CDR3 contains 16 residues. Trimming took off 0 bases at V and 4 bases at J, with 12 bases between the two ends. The germline V gene encodes CDR1 SGHNT and CDR2 YENEEA. CDR3 DNA: TGTGCCAGCAGCTTAGAGGGAACAGGGCTCACCGGGGAGCTGTTTTTT. This gives the protein CASSLEGTGLTGELFF. Together with reference TRBV11-3 and TRBJ2-2, the CDR3 gives the full variable domain: EAGVVQSPRYKIIEKKQPVAFWCNPISGHNTLYWYLQNLGQGPELLIRYENEEAVDDSQLPKDRFSAERLKGVDSTLKIQPAELGDSAVYLCASSLEGTGLTGELFFGEGSRLTVL.

This rearrangement joins TRBV9 to TRBJ2-7, with 13 bases identical to TRBD2. V trimming: 4 bases; J trimming: 5 bases; junction bases outside the gene matches: 6. Germline V gene data show CDR1 as SGDLS and CDR2 as YYNGEE. CDR3 length equals 15 residues. The CDR3 is CASSPGLAGIDEQYF. The DNA for the CDR3 is TGTGCCAGCAGCCCGGGACTAGCGGGGATAGACGAGCAGTACTTC.

The chain couples TRBV7-2 to TRBJ2-3, with 7 positions matching TRBD1. Germline V gene data show CDR1 as SGHTA and CDR2 as FQGNSA. The CDR3 extends over 15 amino acids. The V gene end was trimmed by 5 bases and the J gene end by 2 bases; junction bases not matched to a gene: 7. CDR3 protein: CASSRTGQTTDTQYF. In DNA form, the CDR3 reads TGTGCCAGCAGCAGGACGGGACAGACCACAGATACGCAGTATTTT.

This clone has only a few counts. The rearrangement uses TRBV19 and TRBJ2-5, with 8 bases that match TRBD1. CDR1 LNHDA and CDR2 SQIVND come from the germline V gene (reference sequence). J was trimmed by 5 bases and V by 5 bases; bases with no gene match: 7. The CDR3 runs 14 residues. Here the CDR3 DNA reads TGTGCCAGTAGTCGGGACAGGTTTTTGGAGACCCAGTACTTC. Encoded protein: CASSRDRFLETQYF.

The chain has TRBV25-1 and TRBJ2-5; D is possibly TRBD1 (6 bases). Deletions cut 6 bases from V and 4 bases from J, with 12 bases between. This CDR3 has 13 amino acids. Per the germline V gene, CDR1 is MGHDK and CDR2 is SYGVNS. The CDR3 protein is CASRATGLETQYF. The CDR3 nucleotides read TGTGCCAGCAGAGCTACAGGGCTAGAGACCCAGTACTTC.

This clone has only one observation. The V gene is TRBV30, the J gene TRBJ1-2; D remains unclear. V was shortened by 5 bases and J by 2 bases, with 12 bases between the two germline ends. The V gene's germline CDR1 is GTSNPN and CDR2 SVGIG (reference sequence). The CDR3 is 13 amino acids. CDR3 in DNA: TGTGCCTGGCAACGGGCCTTGAACTATGGCTACACCTTC. Residues: CAWQRALNYGYTF.

This chain uses TRBV29-1 with TRBJ1-2, with TRBD1 identical over 10 bases. The CDR3 covers 12 residues. Germline-derived CDR1 and CDR2 are SQVTM and ANQGSEA. After removal of 4 bases from V and 8 bases from J, the junction contained 4 bases not matched to a gene. The chain's CDR3 is CSVATGGAGYTF. CDR3 bases: TGCAGCGTTGCGACAGGGGGCGCGGGCTACACCTTC.

The genes are TRBV7-9 and TRBJ2-3; D gene ambiguous. Germline V gives CDR1 SEHNR, CDR2 FQNEAQ (reference sequence). The V end was cut by 7 bases, the J end by 4 bases, with 15 bases between. This CDR3 has 14 residues. The CDR3 region has the DNA TGTGCCAGCACCCCCGTTAAAAAGGCAGATACGCAGTATTTT. Translating gives CASTPVKKADTQYF.

The chain joins TRBV7-2 to TRBJ2-3, with D possibly TRBD1 on 5 matching bases. Germline CDR1 SGHTA, CDR2 FQGNSA. This CDR3 spans 13 amino acids. The germline V and J ends were trimmed by 1 base and 9 bases, with 11 bases remaining between them. CDR3 protein: CASSLVDGQTQYF. The CDR3, as DNA: TGTGCCAGCAGCTTAGTCGACGGACAAACGCAGTATTTT.

The chain recombines TRBV27 with TRBJ1-5; 8 bases map to TRBD1. Germline trimming cut 10 bases from V and 1 base from J; bases unmatched to any gene: 9. Germline V gene sequence: CDR1 MNHEY, CDR2 SMNVEV (reference sequence). The CDR3 length is 15 residues. In DNA form, the CDR3 reads TGTGCCACCGCGGACAGGGCAAGGAGCAATCAGCCCCAGCATTTT. This gives the protein CATADRARSNQPQHF.

The CDR3 bases are TGTGCCAGCAGTTTTAACGGACGGAACACTGAAGCTTTCTTT. Protein sequence: CASSFNGRNTEAFF. This sequence joins TRBV27 and TRBJ1-1; D not resolved. The CDR3 runs 14 residues. Germline assignment: CDR1 MNHEY and CDR2 SMNVEV (reference sequence). V lost 3 bases, J lost 1 base, and 9 bases lay in between.

The gene calls are TRBV11-3 and TRBJ2-1, with 10 bases aligning to TRBD2. Losses at the gene ends were 5 bases for V and 10 bases for J; bases not matched to a gene: 14. CDR1 and CDR2 (germline): SGHNT, YENEEA. The CDR3 sequence is 16 residues long. The DNA for the CDR3 is TGTGCCAGCAGCGGACGAAGCGGGGGGGCCCTTAGGGAGCAGTTCTTC. This encodes CASSGRSGGALREQFF.

This clone was observed a handful of times. Other DNA sequences in this specimen translate into the identical CDR3. The V call is TRBV14, the J call TRBJ1-1; D is undetermined. Between the trimmed V and J ends, which lost 0 bases and 0 bases, there was a span of 2 bases. Germline lookup yields CDR1 SGHDN and CDR2 FVKESK. The CDR3 sequence is 13 residues long. The CDR3 loop is CASSQDLNTEAFF. The CDR3 DNA sequence: TGTGCCAGCAGCCAAGATCTGAACACTGAAGCTTTCTTT.

CDR3 protein: CSVEHPGAYNEQFF. The CDR3 nucleotides are TGCAGCGTTGAACACCCCGGAGCCTACAATGAGCAGTTCTTC. The V gene is TRBV29-1, the J gene TRBJ2-1; D ambiguous. CDR1 is SQVTM and CDR2 is ANQGSEA in the germline V gene. This CDR3 is built from 14 residues. V was cut by 2 bases and J by 2 bases, with 10 bases left in between.